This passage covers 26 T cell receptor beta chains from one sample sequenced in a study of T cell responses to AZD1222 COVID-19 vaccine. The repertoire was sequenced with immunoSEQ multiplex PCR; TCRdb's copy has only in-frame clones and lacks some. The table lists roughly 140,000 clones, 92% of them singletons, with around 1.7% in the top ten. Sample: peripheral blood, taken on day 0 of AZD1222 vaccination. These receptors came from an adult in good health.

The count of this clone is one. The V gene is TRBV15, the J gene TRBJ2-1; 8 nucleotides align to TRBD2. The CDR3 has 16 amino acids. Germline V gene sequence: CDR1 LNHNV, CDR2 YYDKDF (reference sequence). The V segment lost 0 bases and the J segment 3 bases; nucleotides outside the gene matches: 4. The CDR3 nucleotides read TGTGCCACCAGCAGAGATGGACGGGGGGGCTACAATGAGCAGTTCTTC. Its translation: CATSRDGRGGYNEQFF. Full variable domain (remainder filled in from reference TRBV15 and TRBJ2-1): DAMVIQNPRYQVTQFGKPVTLSCSQTLNHNVMYWYQQKSSQAPKLLFHYYDKDFNNEADTPDNFQSRRPNTSFCFLDIRSPGLGDTAMYLCATSRDGRGGYNEQFFGPGTRLTVL.

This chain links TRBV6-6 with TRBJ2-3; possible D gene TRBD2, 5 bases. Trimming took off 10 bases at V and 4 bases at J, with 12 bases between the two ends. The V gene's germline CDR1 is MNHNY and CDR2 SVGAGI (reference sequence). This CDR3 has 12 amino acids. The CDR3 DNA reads TGTGCCACTTTGACGGAGGCAGATACGCAGTATTTT. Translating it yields CATLTEADTQYF.

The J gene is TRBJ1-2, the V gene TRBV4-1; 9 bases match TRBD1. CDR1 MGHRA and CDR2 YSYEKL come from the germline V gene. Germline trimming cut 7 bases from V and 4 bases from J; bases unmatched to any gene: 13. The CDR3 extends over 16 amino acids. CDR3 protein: CASNRIQGADPYGYTF. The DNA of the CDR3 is TGCGCCAGCAACCGGATACAGGGGGCGGATCCCTATGGCTACACCTTC.

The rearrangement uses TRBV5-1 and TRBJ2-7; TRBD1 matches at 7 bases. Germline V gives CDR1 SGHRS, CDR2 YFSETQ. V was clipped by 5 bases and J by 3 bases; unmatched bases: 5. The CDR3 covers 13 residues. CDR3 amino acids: CASRTGINYEQYF. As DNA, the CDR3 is TGCGCCAGCAGGACAGGGATTAACTACGAGCAGTACTTC.

The CDR3 nucleotides read TGTGCCAGCAGTTCCGGACAGGGGAGGACTGAAGCTTTCTTT. The encoded protein is CASSSGQGRTEAFF. The rearrangement uses TRBV2 and TRBJ1-1, with 9 bases that match TRBD1. CDR3 length: 14 residues. From germline, CDR1 is SNHLY and CDR2 FYNNEI. The J segment lost 5 bases and the V segment lost 5 bases, leaving 6 bases of the junction unmatched.

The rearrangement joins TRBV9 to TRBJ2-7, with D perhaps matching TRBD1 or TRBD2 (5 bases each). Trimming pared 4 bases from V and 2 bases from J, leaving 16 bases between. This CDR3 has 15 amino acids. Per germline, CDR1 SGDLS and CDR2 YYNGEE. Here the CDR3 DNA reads TGTGCCAGCAGCCCCGGGGCAGCGCCGACCTACGAGCAGTACTTC. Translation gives CASSPGAAPTYEQYF.

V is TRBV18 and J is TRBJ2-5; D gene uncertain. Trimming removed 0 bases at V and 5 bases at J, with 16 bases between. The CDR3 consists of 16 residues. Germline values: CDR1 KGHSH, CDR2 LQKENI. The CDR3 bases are TGTGCCAGCTCACCACCGAGCCGCACGAGGTGGGAGACCCAGTACTTC. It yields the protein CASSPPSRTRWETQYF.

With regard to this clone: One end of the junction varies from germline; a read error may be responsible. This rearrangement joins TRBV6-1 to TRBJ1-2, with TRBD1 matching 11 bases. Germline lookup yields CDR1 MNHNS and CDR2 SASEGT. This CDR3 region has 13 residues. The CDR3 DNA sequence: TGTGCCAGCAGTGAGTCCCGGGACAGGGGGAAGAAATTC. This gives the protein CASSESRDRGKKF.

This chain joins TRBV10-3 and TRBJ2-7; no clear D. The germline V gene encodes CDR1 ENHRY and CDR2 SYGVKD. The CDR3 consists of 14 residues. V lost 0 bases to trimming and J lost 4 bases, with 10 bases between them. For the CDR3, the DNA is TGTGCCATCAGTGAGTCGGGGAAGCCTTACGAGCAGTACTTC. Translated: CAISESGKPYEQYF.

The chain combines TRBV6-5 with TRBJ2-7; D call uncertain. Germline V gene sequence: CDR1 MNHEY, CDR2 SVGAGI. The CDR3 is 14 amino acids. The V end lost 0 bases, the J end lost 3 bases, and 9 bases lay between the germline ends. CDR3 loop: CASSYSEESYEQYF. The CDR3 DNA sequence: TGTGCCAGCAGTTACTCTGAGGAAAGCTACGAGCAGTACTTC.

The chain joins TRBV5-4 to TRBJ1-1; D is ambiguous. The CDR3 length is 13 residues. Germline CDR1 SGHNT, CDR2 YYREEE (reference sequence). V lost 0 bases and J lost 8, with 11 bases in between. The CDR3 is CASSLGPLEEAFF. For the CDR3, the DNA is TGTGCCAGCAGCTTGGGCCCCCTGGAGGAAGCTTTCTTT.

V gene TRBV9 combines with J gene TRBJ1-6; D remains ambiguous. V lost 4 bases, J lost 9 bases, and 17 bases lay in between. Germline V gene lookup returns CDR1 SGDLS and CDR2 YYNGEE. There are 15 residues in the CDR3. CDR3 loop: CASSPTGFGASPLHF. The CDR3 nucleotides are TGTGCCAGCAGCCCTACGGGGTTCGGTGCTTCACCCCTCCACTTT.

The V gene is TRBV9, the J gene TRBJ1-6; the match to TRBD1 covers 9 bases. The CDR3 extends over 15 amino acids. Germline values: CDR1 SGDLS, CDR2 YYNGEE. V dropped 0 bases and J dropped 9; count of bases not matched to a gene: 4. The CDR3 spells CASSVVGTGSSPLHF. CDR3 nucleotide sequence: TGTGCCAGCAGCGTAGTCGGGACAGGGAGTTCACCCCTCCACTTT.

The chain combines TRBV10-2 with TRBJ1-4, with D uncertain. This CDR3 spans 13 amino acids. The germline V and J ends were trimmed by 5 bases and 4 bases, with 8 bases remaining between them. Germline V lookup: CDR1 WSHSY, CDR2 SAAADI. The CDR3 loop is CASSSSGNEKLFF. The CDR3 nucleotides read TGCGCCAGCAGTAGTTCTGGTAATGAAAAACTGTTTTTT.

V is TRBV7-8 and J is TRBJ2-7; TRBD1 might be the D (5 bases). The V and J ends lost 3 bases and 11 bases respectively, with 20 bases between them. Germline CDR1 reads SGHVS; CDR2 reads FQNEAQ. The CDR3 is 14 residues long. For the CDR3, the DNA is TGTGCCAGCAGCTTGGGGCTTAAGGGAAAAGGGAAGTACTTC. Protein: CASSLGLKGKGKYF.

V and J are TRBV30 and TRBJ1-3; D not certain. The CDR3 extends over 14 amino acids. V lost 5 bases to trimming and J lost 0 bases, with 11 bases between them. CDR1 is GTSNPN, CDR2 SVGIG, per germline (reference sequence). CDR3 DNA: TGTGCCTGGCGGGCCCCATTCTCTGGAAACACCATATATTTT. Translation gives CAWRAPFSGNTIYF.

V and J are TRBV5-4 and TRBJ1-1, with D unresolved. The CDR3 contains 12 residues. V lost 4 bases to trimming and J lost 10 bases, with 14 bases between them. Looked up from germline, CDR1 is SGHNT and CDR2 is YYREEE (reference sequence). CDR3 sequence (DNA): TGTGCCAGCAGCCTGCTAGTAGGAGCAGCTTTCTTT. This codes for CASSLLVGAAFF.

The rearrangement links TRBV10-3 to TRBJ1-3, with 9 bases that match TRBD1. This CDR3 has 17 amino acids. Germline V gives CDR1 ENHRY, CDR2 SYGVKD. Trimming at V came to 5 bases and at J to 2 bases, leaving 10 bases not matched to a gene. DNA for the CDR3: TGTGCCATCAGTTCCTATACAGGGGGCGTAACTGGAAACACCATATATTTT. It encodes CAISSYTGGVTGNTIYF.

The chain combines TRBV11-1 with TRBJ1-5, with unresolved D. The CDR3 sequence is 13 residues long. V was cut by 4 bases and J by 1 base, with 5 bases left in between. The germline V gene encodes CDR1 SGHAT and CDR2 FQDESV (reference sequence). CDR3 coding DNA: TGTGCCAGCAGCTCGGGGAGCAATCAGCCCCAGCATTTT. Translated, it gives CASSSGSNQPQHF. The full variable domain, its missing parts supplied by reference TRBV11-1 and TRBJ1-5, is EAEVAQSPRYKITEKSQAVAFWCDPISGHATLYWYRQILGQGPELLVQFQDESVVDDSQLPKDRFSAERLKGVDSTLKIQPAELGDSAMYLCASSSGSNQPQHFGDGTRLSIL.

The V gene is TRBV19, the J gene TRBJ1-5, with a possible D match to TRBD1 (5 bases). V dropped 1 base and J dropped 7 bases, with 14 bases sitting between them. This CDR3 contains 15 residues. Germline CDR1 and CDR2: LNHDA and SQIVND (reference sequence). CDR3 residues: CASSIGRASGQPQHF. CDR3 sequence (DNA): TGTGCCAGTAGTATAGGGAGGGCCTCAGGGCAGCCCCAGCATTTT.

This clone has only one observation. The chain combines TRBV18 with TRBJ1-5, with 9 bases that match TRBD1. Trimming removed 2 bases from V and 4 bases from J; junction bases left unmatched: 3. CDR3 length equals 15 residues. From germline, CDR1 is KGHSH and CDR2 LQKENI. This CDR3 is CASSPTGQGNQPQHF. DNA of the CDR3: TGTGCCAGCTCACCAACGGGACAGGGAAATCAGCCCCAGCATTTT.

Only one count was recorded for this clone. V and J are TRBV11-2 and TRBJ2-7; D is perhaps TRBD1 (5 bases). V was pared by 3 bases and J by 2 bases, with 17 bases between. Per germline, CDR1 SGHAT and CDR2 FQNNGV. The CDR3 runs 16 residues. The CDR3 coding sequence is TGTGCCAGCAGCTTCTCCCGGTGGGGCGGAACCTACGAGCAGTACTTC. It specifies CASSFSRWGGTYEQYF.

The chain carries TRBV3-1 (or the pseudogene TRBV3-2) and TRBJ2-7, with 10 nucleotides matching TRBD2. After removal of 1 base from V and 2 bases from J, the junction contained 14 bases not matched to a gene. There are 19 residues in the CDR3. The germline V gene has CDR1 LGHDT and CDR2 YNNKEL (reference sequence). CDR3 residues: CASSQGAGLSGRATYEQYF. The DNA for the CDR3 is TGTGCCAGCAGCCAAGGGGCAGGCTTAAGCGGGAGGGCCACCTACGAGCAGTACTTC.

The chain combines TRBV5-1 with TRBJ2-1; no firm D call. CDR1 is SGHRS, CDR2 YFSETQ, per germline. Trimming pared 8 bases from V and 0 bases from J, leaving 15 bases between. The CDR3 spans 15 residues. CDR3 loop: CASYSGPSSYNEQFF. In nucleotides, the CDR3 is TGCGCCAGTTACTCCGGGCCTTCCTCCTACAATGAGCAGTTCTTC.

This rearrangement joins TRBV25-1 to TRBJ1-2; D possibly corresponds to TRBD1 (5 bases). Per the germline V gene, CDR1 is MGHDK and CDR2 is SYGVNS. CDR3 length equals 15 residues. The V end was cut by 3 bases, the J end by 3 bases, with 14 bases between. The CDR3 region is CASSDRRGGDYGYTF. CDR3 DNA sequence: TGTGCCAGCAGTGATAGGAGGGGAGGAGACTATGGCTACACCTTC.

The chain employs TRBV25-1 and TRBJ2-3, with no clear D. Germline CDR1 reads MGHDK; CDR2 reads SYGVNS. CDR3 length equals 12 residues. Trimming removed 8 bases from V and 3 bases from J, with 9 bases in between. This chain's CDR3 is CASGFRTDTQYF. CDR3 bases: TGTGCCAGCGGGTTTCGGACAGATACGCAGTATTTT.